This T cell receptor beta chain was documented in a study of beta chain features in type 1 diabetes. This clone has only a few counts. Since all of the isolated RNA was reverse transcribed, expressed TCRB transcripts were what got sequenced. Only in-frame clones appear in the TCRdb table, and some are missing; sequencing was by immunoSEQ multiplex PCR. The sample lists about 160,000 clones; 8.1% were seen once. The germline V gene encodes CDR1 SGHTA and CDR2 FQGNSA. The CDR3 contains 17 residues. The J segment lost 2 bases and the V segment lost 1 base, leaving 9 bases of the junction unmatched. The gene calls are TRBV7-2 and TRBJ2-3; 7 bases are a match to TRBD1. This clonotype originated in a young man in good health. Sequencing used central memory CD4+ T cells from blood. In DNA form, the CDR3 reads TGTGCCAGCAGCTTAGGAAAGACAGGGTATACCACAGATACGCAGTATTTT. It is translated as CASSLGKTGYTTDTQYF.